The rows below give T cell receptor beta chains drawn from one sample of a study of vaccination effects on CD4 cells after COVID-19. Sequenced by immunoSEQ multiplex PCR; TCRdb stores in-frame clones only, minus some. The sample shows some 30,000 clones, about 67% of them seen only once. Antigens of these TCRs are unknown. The source material was CD4+ T cells from PBMCs cultured without peptide, sampled after COVID-19 vaccination. The source of these receptors is a human donor who received a COVID-19 vaccine. Each CDR3 is given with its conserved first and last residue. A D gene is named only where the DNA matches it firmly. For some rows the clone size is stated as once, few or many, or as a class when expanded; others skip it.

CDR3	DNA	V	size	D	J
CASSSNRISGANVLTF	TGTGCCAGCAGCTCAAACAGGATCTCTGGGGCCAACGTCCTGACTTTC	TRBV7-3	once	NA	TRBJ2-6
CASSSQNQPQHF	TGTGCCAGCAGCTCTCAAAATCAGCCCCAGCATTTT	TRBV7-2	few	NA	TRBJ1-5
CATARAPPDPDQPQHF	TGTGCCACCGCCCGTGCCCCTCCGGACCCAGATCAGCCCCAGCATTTT	TRBV24-1	NA	NA	TRBJ1-5
CASSIGYADTQYF	TGTGCCAGTAGTATCGGATACGCAGATACGCAGTATTTT	TRBV19	few	NA	TRBJ2-3
CASSPPGLAGVVEQYF	TGTGCCAGCAGCCCGCCCGGGCTAGCGGGAGTAGTTGAGCAGTACTTC	TRBV7-9	few	TRBD2	TRBJ2-7
CASSFRGQDYGYTF	TGTGCCAGCAGCTTTCGGGGCCAGGACTATGGCTACACCTTC	TRBV5-6	NA	NA	TRBJ1-2
CASSESGTEIYGYTF	TGCGCCAGCAGTGAGTCCGGCACAGAGATCTATGGCTACACCTTC	TRBV10-2	few	NA	TRBJ1-2
CASSLGGAGTEAFF	TGTGCCAGCAGCTTAGGGGGCGCGGGCACTGAAGCTTTCTTT	TRBV7-9	NA	NA	TRBJ1-1
CASIRGPRAFF	TGTGCCAGCATCAGGGGCCCAAGGGCTTTCTTT	TRBV27	NA	NA	TRBJ1-1
CASSPRGGTSTYNEQFF	TGTGCCAGCTCACCTCGAGGTGGGACTTCGACCTACAATGAGCAGTTCTTC	TRBV18	NA	NA	TRBJ2-1
CAIRQTGSNTEAFF	TGTGCCATCAGACAGACAGGCTCAAACACTGAAGCTTTCTTT	TRBV10-3	NA	NA	TRBJ1-1
CASSQRGGSGEQFF	TGTGCCAGCAGCCAACGGGGCGGGAGTGGTGAGCAGTTCTTC	TRBV7-9	NA	TRBD2	TRBJ2-1
CASSPFQGGGAFF	TGTGCCAGCAGTCCCTTTCAGGGAGGGGGAGCTTTCTTT	TRBV27	few	NA	TRBJ1-1
CASSPRVGELFF	TGTGCCAGCAGCCCAAGAGTGGGGGAGCTGTTTTTT	TRBV6-5	NA	NA	TRBJ2-2
CASSLNPPASGSNEQFF	TGTGCCAGCAGCTTAAACCCCCCAGCCAGCGGGAGCAATGAGCAGTTCTTC	TRBV7-6	NA	TRBD2	TRBJ2-1
CAWSDVLEQYF	TGTGCCTGGAGTGATGTCTTGGAGCAGTACTTC	TRBV30	NA	NA	TRBJ2-7
CASSEYPYFEAFF	TGTGCCAGCAGTGAATACCCCTACTTTGAAGCTTTCTTT	TRBV25-1	NA	NA	TRBJ1-1
CASGTSPTPTTYNEQFF	TGTGCCTCCGGGACTTCTCCAACCCCCACAACCTACAATGAGCAGTTCTTC	TRBV10-3	NA	NA	TRBJ2-1
CASSHAWADTEAFF	TGTGCCAGCAGCCACGCCTGGGCGGACACTGAAGCTTTCTTT	TRBV3-1/TRBV3-2	NA	NA	TRBJ1-1
CASSWGVSKTGQGEQYF	TGTGCCAGCAGCTGGGGTGTTTCTAAGACAGGGCAGGGCGAGCAGTACTTC	TRBV9	NA	TRBD1	TRBJ2-7
CASKGTGGFTNTEAFF	TGTGCCAGCAAGGGTACAGGGGGGTTTACGAACACTGAAGCTTTCTTT	TRBV10-3	once	TRBD1	TRBJ1-1
CASSQGPTRSYEQYF	TGTGCCAGCAGCCAAGGCCCCACCCGCTCCTACGAGCAGTACTTC	TRBV11-2	NA	NA	TRBJ2-7
CASVRGSSYEQYF	TGTGCCAGCGTCAGGGGAAGCTCCTACGAGCAGTACTTC	TRBV6-6	NA	NA	TRBJ2-7
CASSHTPGTGYCREAFF	TGTGCCAGCAGCCACACCCCCGGGACAGGGTATTGCCGGGAAGCTTTCTTT	TRBV7-3	NA	TRBD1	TRBJ1-1
CATSFRGEQYF	TGTGCCACCTCTTTCCGGGGAGAGCAGTACTTC	TRBV25-1	NA	NA	TRBJ2-7
CASSLPGAMSGYTF	TGTGCCAGCAGTTTACCGGGGGCAATGTCTGGCTACACCTTC	TRBV28	NA	NA	TRBJ1-2
CASSFTSANYGYTF	TGTGCCAGCAGCTTTACGTCGGCTAACTATGGCTACACCTTC	TRBV5-6	NA	NA	TRBJ1-2
CASSESGGYGYTF	TGTGCCAGCAGTGAATCAGGGGGCTATGGCTACACCTTC	TRBV25-1	NA	TRBD1	TRBJ1-2
CASSFYRGEGNQPQHF	TGTGCCAGCAGTTTTTACAGGGGAGAGGGCAATCAGCCCCAGCATTTT	TRBV28	NA	TRBD1	TRBJ1-5
CASSQEGGRNTDTQYF	TGTGCCAGCAGCCAAGAGGGAGGCAGGAACACAGATACGCAGTATTTT	TRBV4-2	NA	NA	TRBJ2-3
CASPGGLTGELFF	TGTGCCAGCCCCGGAGGGTTGACCGGGGAGCTGTTTTTT	TRBV7-9	NA	NA	TRBJ2-2
CASRRVGDTEAFF	TGTGCCAGCAGGCGGGTAGGGGACACTGAAGCTTTCTTT	TRBV25-1	NA	NA	TRBJ1-1
CASSEPYRGTPQHF	TGTGCCAGCAGTGAGCCCTACAGGGGAACGCCCCAGCATTTT	TRBV2	NA	TRBD1	TRBJ1-5
CASSSYPGLDF	TGTGCCAGCAGCTCCTATCCAGGACTAGACTTC	TRBV12-3/TRBV12-4	NA	TRBD2	TRBJ2-5
CSVVWTNYGYTF	TGCAGCGTTGTATGGACCAACTATGGCTACACCTTC	TRBV29-1	few	NA	TRBJ1-2
CASSPRQGSEAFF	TGTGCCAGCAGCCCAAGACAGGGATCCGAAGCTTTCTTT	TRBV3-1/TRBV3-2	NA	TRBD1	TRBJ1-1
CASSLRIKSVGYGYTF	TGTGCCAGCAGCTTAAGAATTAAGTCGGTCGGCTATGGCTACACCTTC	TRBV7-2	NA	NA	TRBJ1-2
CASSILQGTATEAFF	TGTGCCAGTAGTATCCTACAGGGGACTGCCACTGAAGCTTTCTTT	TRBV19	NA	TRBD1	TRBJ1-1
CATSRDTGAFVEKLFF	TGTGCCACCAGCAGAGACACCGGGGCTTTCGTTGAAAAACTGTTTTTT	TRBV15	NA	NA	TRBJ1-4
CASSPGVVQETQYF	TGCGCCAGCAGCCCCGGGGTCGTACAAGAGACCCAGTACTTC	TRBV5-1	NA	NA	TRBJ2-5
CATSRPSTGFVDTEAFF	TGTGCCACCAGCAGGCCCTCGACAGGGTTTGTTGACACTGAAGCTTTCTTT	TRBV15	NA	TRBD1	TRBJ1-1
CASSSRAGGLQETQYF	TGTGCCAGCAGTTCTCGGGCGGGAGGACTTCAAGAGACCCAGTACTTC	TRBV28	once	TRBD2	TRBJ2-5
CASSIAGNNSPLHF	TGTGCCAGTAGTATCGCAGGGAATAATTCACCCCTCCACTTT	TRBV19	few	NA	TRBJ1-6
CASSWGPQGLGSGNTIYF	TGTGCCAGCAGCTGGGGCCCACAGGGGTTGGGCTCTGGAAACACCATATATTTT	TRBV7-9	few	TRBD1	TRBJ1-3
CASSFGTESYEQYF	TGTGCCAGCAGTTTTGGGACGGAGTCCTACGAGCAGTACTTC	TRBV27	NA	NA	TRBJ2-7
CAIRGLAGVSEQYF	TGTGCCATCAGGGGACTAGCGGGGGTGTCCGAGCAGTACTTC	TRBV10-3	NA	TRBD2	TRBJ2-7
CASSHVLRDRRNTEAFF	TGTGCCAGCAGCCATGTCCTTAGGGACAGGCGGAACACTGAAGCTTTCTTT	TRBV5-4	NA	TRBD1	TRBJ1-1
CASSQLGIVTYNSPLHF	TGTGCCAGCAGCCAATTAGGGATAGTCACCTATAATTCACCCCTCCACTTT	TRBV3-1/TRBV3-2	few	NA	TRBJ1-6
CASSLGAGNTEAFF	TGCGCCAGCAGCTTGGGCGCAGGGAACACTGAAGCTTTCTTT	TRBV5-1	few	NA	TRBJ1-1
CASRPPSASDEQYF	TGTGCCAGCAGACCCCCCTCGGCTAGCGACGAGCAGTACTTC	TRBV28	NA	NA	TRBJ2-7
CASRNFGTSDEQFF	TGTGCCAGTAGGAATTTCGGGACCAGCGATGAGCAGTTCTTC	TRBV7-8	NA	NA	TRBJ2-1
CASSKRYWGGSGSETQYF	TGTGCCAGCAGCAAAAGGTACTGGGGTGGTAGCGGGAGTGAGACCCAGTACTTC	TRBV21-1	NA	NA	TRBJ2-5
CASSPSDSWETQYF	TGTGCCAGCAGCCCATCTGACAGCTGGGAGACCCAGTACTTC	TRBV5-4	NA	NA	TRBJ2-5